Listed below are T cell receptor beta chains from one sample, sequenced in a study of T cell responses to AZD1222 COVID-19 vaccine. Only in-frame clones appear in the TCRdb table, and some are missing; sequencing was by immunoSEQ multiplex PCR. The sample lists about 110,000 clones, 92% occurring once. The source was peripheral blood, collected 28 days after the second AZD1222 dose. Receptors originate from an adult who received the AZD1222 COVID-19 vaccine. CDR3s leave out the opening cysteine and the closing phenylalanine or tryptophan. Each record gives: J gene, V gene, clone size, CDR3 protein. Not every row has a clone size; where given, it reads once, few, many or a size class.

TRBJ1-5,TRBV19,-,ASRGQGISPPQH
TRBJ1-2,TRBV5-5,-,ASSWGQGGNYGYT
TRBJ2-2,TRBV10-3,-,AISGGGDIWNTGELF
TRBJ2-5,TRBV5-4,once,ASSHRGTGDQETQY
TRBJ2-5,TRBV21-1,-,ASSKEYRGPETQY
TRBJ2-7,TRBV3-1/TRBV3-2,once,ASSRGTVYEQY
TRBJ1-4,TRBV19,-,ASSVPGQGNEKLF
TRBJ1-2,TRBV3-1/TRBV3-2,-,ASSQDSVPRGDGYT
TRBJ2-5,TRBV24-1,-,ATSDFTGTSGTQETQY
TRBJ1-5,TRBV10-3,-,AITWDLNQPQH
TRBJ1-5,TRBV4-2,-,ASSQGSGGNQPQH
TRBJ1-2,TRBV3-1/TRBV3-2,-,ASSAYRGRSYGYT
TRBJ2-2,TRBV11-3,once,ASSVTDTGELF
TRBJ1-1,TRBV19,-,ASSPVGGTEAF
TRBJ2-3,TRBV5-6,once,ASSWLGLALSDTQY
TRBJ2-1,TRBV4-2,-,ASGKRYEQF
TRBJ2-3,TRBV29-1,-,SAGQGLTDTQY
TRBJ2-1,TRBV27,-,ASSFDGTSGNEQF
TRBJ2-3,TRBV2,-,ASSESRAPGGTQY
TRBJ1-2,TRBV4-3,-,ASSQEGAREGYGYT
TRBJ2-2,TRBV11-3,-,ASSLAGGIGELF
TRBJ2-7,TRBV28,-,ASSVRGTGLYEQY
TRBJ2-1,TRBV6-5,-,ASRVGTGTYNEQF
TRBJ2-1,TRBV7-9,-,ATGGNSYNEQF
TRBJ1-6,TRBV30,-,AWVPGDYNSPLH
TRBJ1-1,TRBV6-5,-,ASRPDNSGGTEAF